The 30 T cell receptor beta chains listed next were all sequenced from one sample in a study of cytomegalovirus exposure and HLA in healthy donors. The PCR used 60 Vbeta and 13 Jbeta primers. This table comes from immunoSEQ multiplex PCR, and its TCRdb copy is limited to in-frame clones, with some not included. The sample has about 140,000 clones; around 82% are singletons. The source material was PBMCs. The receptors come from a man between 18 and 35 years old in good health and CMV-seropositive.

V usage is TRBV28 and J usage is TRBJ1-2; 7 bases align to TRBD1. CDR1 MDHEN and CDR2 SYDVKM come from the germline V gene. V lost 6 bases and J lost 9; bases outside the gene matches: 10. The CDR3 totals 13 residues. DNA for the CDR3: TGTGCCAGCAGCTCGGGACAGAGTAAGAGCTACACCTTC. Amino acids: CASSSGQSKSYTF.

V usage is TRBV7-6 and J usage is TRBJ2-7, with 8 nucleotides matching TRBD2. The V segment lost 5 bases and the J segment 1 base; nucleotides outside the gene matches: 16. The CDR3 length is 18 residues. Germline CDR1 reads SGHVS; CDR2 reads FNYEAQ. The CDR3: CASSPSSPSGSRSYEQYF. As DNA, the CDR3 is TGTGCCAGCAGCCCATCGTCACCCAGCGGGAGTAGGTCCTACGAGCAGTACTTC. The whole variable domain, remainder taken from reference TRBV7-6 and TRBJ2-7, is GAGVSQSPRYKVTKRGQDVALRCDPISGHVSLYWYRQALGQGPEFLTYFNYEAQQDKSGLPNDRFSAERPEGSISTLTIQRTEQRDSAMYRCASSPSSPSGSRSYEQYFGPGTRLTVT.

The gene calls are TRBV5-4 and TRBJ2-7; D is perhaps TRBD1 (6 bases). CDR1 and CDR2 (germline): SGHNT, YYREEE (reference sequence). Trimming cost V 3 bases and J 4 bases, with 14 bases left between them. The CDR3 covers 14 residues. In DNA form, the CDR3 reads TGTGCCAGCAGCTCGAAACCGGGACAATACGAGCAGTACTTC. Protein: CASSSKPGQYEQYF.

The rearrangement joins TRBV6-5 to TRBJ2-5, with D hard to call. The germline CDR1 and CDR2 sequences are MNHEY and SVGAGI. This CDR3 has 13 residues. V was shortened by 7 bases and J by 5 bases, with 14 bases between the two germline ends. The CDR3 here is CASTPEPGETQYF. The CDR3 DNA follows: TGTGCCAGCACCCCCGAGCCCGGGGAGACCCAGTACTTC.

V is TRBV7-6 and J is TRBJ1-1; D is undetermined. Trimming cost V 4 bases and J 1 base, with 10 bases left between them. Germline V CDR1 and CDR2: SGHVS, FNYEAQ. CDR3 length: 14 amino acids. The CDR3 here is CASSSALKNTEAFF. DNA of the CDR3: TGTGCCAGCAGCTCAGCCCTTAAGAACACTGAAGCTTTCTTT.

Turning to this clone: At one boundary the junction diverges from the germline segment, which might be a read error. The V gene is TRBV6-9, the J gene TRBJ1-1, with D perhaps matching TRBD1 (5 bases). This CDR3 is built from 18 residues. The germline CDR1 and CDR2 sequences are MNHGY and SVAAGI. Here the CDR3 reads CARSFQAYRTILPSEAFF. The CDR3 DNA reads as TGTGCCAGGAGTTTTCAGGCATATAGGACAATCCTTCCATCTGAAGCTTTCTTT.

This clone was observed a single time. The chain uses TRBV27 and TRBJ2-5; TRBD2 matches 8 bases. Germline V gene data show CDR1 as MNHEY and CDR2 as SMNVEV (reference sequence). The CDR3 has 17 amino acids. After removal of 2 bases from V and 2 bases from J, the junction contained 10 bases not matched to a gene. CDR3 DNA sequence: TGTGCCAGCAGTTTAGTTTCCCGACTAGCGCTTCAAGAGACCCAGTACTTC. Amino acids: CASSLVSRLALQETQYF.

CDR3 DNA sequence: TGTGCCAGCAGTGGTAGCGGGGGCTTTTACGAGCAGTACTTC. It is translated as CASSGSGGFYEQYF. V is TRBV6-1 and J is TRBJ2-7, with 9 bases matching TRBD2. In germline, CDR1 is MNHNS, CDR2 SASEGT. The CDR3 is 14 amino acids. Losses at the gene ends were 4 bases for V and 4 bases for J; bases not matched to a gene: 5.

This clone has a single count. The chain uses TRBV11-2 and TRBJ2-7, with 9 bases fitting TRBD1. Germline V gene data show CDR1 as SGHAT and CDR2 as FQNNGV. The CDR3 totals 16 residues. After removal of 5 bases from V and 2 bases from J, the junction contained 10 bases not matched to a gene. CDR3 DNA sequence: TGTGCCAGCAGCGGTCTGGGACAGGGTTTTACCTACGAGCAGTACTTC. Its protein is CASSGLGQGFTYEQYF.

The table lists this clone with a few counts. The chain joins TRBV5-1 to TRBJ2-7; TRBD2 agrees at 9 bases. The germline V gene encodes CDR1 SGHRS and CDR2 YFSETQ. CDR3 length: 14 residues. V dropped 3 bases and J dropped 4; count of bases not matched to a gene: 5. CDR3 protein: CASSWSGRSYEQYF. Written as DNA, the CDR3 is TGCGCCAGCAGCTGGAGCGGGAGGTCTTACGAGCAGTACTTC.

The V call is TRBV28, the J call TRBJ2-7; the match to TRBD2 covers 8 bases. The trim removed 6 bases at V and 0 bases at J, leaving 16 bases unmatched. CDR3 size: 18 residues. CDR1 MDHEN and CDR2 SYDVKM come from the germline V gene. The CDR3 sequence: CASSAKGIAGGSSYEQYF. The DNA of the CDR3 is TGTGCCAGCAGCGCAAAGGGGATTGCGGGAGGAAGCTCCTACGAGCAGTACTTC.

The chain uses TRBV2 and TRBJ2-3; 7 bases line up with TRBD1. The CDR3 is 15 amino acids. Germline loops: CDR1 SNHLY, CDR2 FYNNEI. V lost 7 bases and J lost 2; bases outside the gene matches: 9. In nucleotides, the CDR3 is TGTGCCAGCATCGCGCAAGGGACAGCCACAGATACGCAGTATTTT. It encodes CASIAQGTATDTQYF.

The gene calls are TRBV28 and TRBJ2-2; D possibly corresponds to TRBD1 (6 bases). Germline CDR1 is MDHEN and CDR2 is SYDVKM. The CDR3 has 15 residues. V was trimmed by 4 bases and J by 4 bases, leaving 13 bases between them. CDR3 bases: TGTGCCAGCAGTTATTTAGGGGGTAGCACCGGGGAGCTGTTTTTT. This codes for CASSYLGGSTGELFF.

This clone was seen more than once but under ten times. The chain couples TRBV2 to TRBJ2-3, with a possible D match to TRBD2 (5 bases). Trimming took off 5 bases at V and 1 base at J, with 7 bases between the two ends. The CDR3 is 13 residues long. CDR1 and CDR2 from the germline V gene are SNHLY and FYNNEI. The DNA for the CDR3 is TGTGCCAGCAGTCTGGAGGGCACAGATACGCAGTATTTT. This gives the protein CASSLEGTDTQYF.

Of note for this clone: Distinct nucleotide sequences in the sample also encode this CDR3. The chain uses TRBV5-1 and TRBJ1-3; D not resolved. The CDR3 contains 14 residues. Germline-derived CDR1 and CDR2 are SGHRS and YFSETQ. Trimming shortened V by 4 bases and J by 4 bases, and 12 bases separated the two germline ends. The CDR3 region is CASSPQVSGNTIYF. For the CDR3, the DNA is TGCGCCAGCAGCCCCCAGGTCAGCGGAAACACCATATATTTT.

The genes are TRBV19 and TRBJ2-7, with D possibly being TRBD1 (6 bases). V gave up 9 bases and J gave up 2 bases, with 11 bases separating them. Germline V CDR1 and CDR2: LNHDA, SQIVND (reference sequence). CDR3 length equals 12 residues. The CDR3 reads CASTRGPYEQYF. The DNA for the CDR3 is TGTGCCAGCACCAGGGGTCCCTACGAGCAGTACTTC. Based on the CDR3 plus reference TRBV19 and TRBJ2-7, the full variable domain is DGGITQSPKYLFRKEGQNVTLSCEQNLNHDAMYWYRQDPGQGLRLIYYSQIVNDFQKGDIAEGYSVSREKKESFPLTVTSAQKNPTAFYLCASTRGPYEQYFGPGTRLTVT.

The gene calls are TRBV2 and TRBJ1-4, with TRBD1 as a possible D gene (5 bases). The germline gives CDR1 SNHLY, CDR2 FYNNEI. Trimming cost V 4 bases and J 13 bases, with 13 bases left between them. This CDR3 is built from 12 residues. CDR3 region: CASSGLSGLLFF. Written as DNA, the CDR3 is TGTGCCAGCAGTGGCCTTTCAGGGTTACTGTTTTTT.

This rearrangement joins TRBV11-2 to TRBJ1-2; TRBD1 is a possible D gene (5 bases). This CDR3 has 12 amino acids. CDR1 and CDR2 from the germline V gene are SGHAT and FQNNGV. Trimming pared 1 base from V and 11 bases from J, leaving 11 bases between. As DNA, the CDR3 is TGTGCCAGCAGCTTAGTAGGGGAGGAGTACACCTTC. Residues: CASSLVGEEYTF.

The gene calls are TRBV30 and TRBJ1-1; D may be TRBD1 (5 bases). Germline V gene sequence: CDR1 GTSNPN, CDR2 SVGIG (reference sequence). This CDR3 region has 12 residues. Trimming stripped 0 bases from V and 8 bases from J, with 10 bases between. CDR3 protein: CAWSVRGGEAFF. The CDR3 DNA reads as TGTGCCTGGAGTGTACGGGGGGGAGAAGCTTTCTTT.

This chain uses TRBV30 with TRBJ2-5; 8 bases are shared with TRBD1. There are 14 residues in the CDR3. CDR1 and CDR2 from the germline V gene are GTSNPN and SVGIG (reference sequence). With 4 bases clipped from V and 5 bases from J, the junction kept 9 bases outside the gene matches. Here the CDR3 DNA reads TGTGCCTGGATACGGACAGGGATGATGGAGACCCAGTACTTC. Amino acid sequence: CAWIRTGMMETQYF.

A remark on this clone: A read error may account for a junction end that differs from germline. The gene calls are TRBV5-1 and TRBJ1-5; TRBD1 aligns across 9 bases. The CDR3 contains 17 residues. Germline V CDR1 and CDR2: SGHRS, YFSETQ. DNA of the CDR3: TGCGCCAGCAGCCCGCGGGACAGGGCTAAAGGCAATCAGCCCCTGCATTTT. Amino acid sequence: CASSPRDRAKGNQPLHF.

This clone was recorded a few times. The chain uses TRBV5-1 and TRBJ2-5; 8 bases match TRBD1. The J segment lost 5 bases and the V segment lost 4 bases, leaving 7 bases of the junction unmatched. The CDR3 runs to 14 residues. Germline lookup yields CDR1 SGHRS and CDR2 YFSETQ. The CDR3 sequence: CASSNYRGKETQYF. The CDR3 DNA follows: TGCGCCAGCAGCAATTACAGGGGGAAGGAGACCCAGTACTTC.

This clone was detected a few times. The V call is TRBV11-2, the J call TRBJ2-7, with 8 bases matching TRBD1. This CDR3 contains 15 residues. Germline lookup yields CDR1 SGHAT and CDR2 FQNNGV. After removal of 4 bases from V and 0 bases from J, the junction contained 5 bases not matched to a gene. CDR3 residues: CASSWTGQRSYEQYF. The CDR3 DNA reads as TGTGCCAGCAGCTGGACAGGGCAACGCTCCTACGAGCAGTACTTC.

The rearrangement joins TRBV6-1 to TRBJ2-7; 9 bases agree with TRBD1. With 3 bases clipped from V and 6 bases from J, the junction kept 6 bases outside the gene matches. The CDR3 is 14 amino acids. The V gene's germline CDR1 is MNHNS and CDR2 SASEGT. The CDR3 DNA sequence: TGTGCCAGCAGTGAGACAGGGGGGGTCCGCGAGCAGTACTTC. Translating it yields CASSETGGVREQYF.

A note on this clone: An end of the junction does not agree with germline; a read error may underlie this. This chain uses TRBV27 with TRBJ2-7; D ambiguous. Germline V gene sequence: CDR1 MNHEY, CDR2 SMNVEV (reference sequence). There are 13 residues in the CDR3. The CDR3 nucleotides are TGTGCCAGCAGCTTATCGGCGGTCTACGAGCAGTACTTC. This translates into CASSLSAVYEQYF.

The rearrangement joins TRBV27 to TRBJ2-7; the match to TRBD1 covers 10 bases. The CDR3 consists of 15 residues. CDR1 MNHEY and CDR2 SMNVEV come from the germline V gene (reference sequence). V was pared by 3 bases and J by 3 bases, with 5 bases of the junction left unmatched. The CDR3 DNA reads TGTGCCAGCAGTTTGACAGGGGGCACAAACTACGAGCAGTACTTC. Translation: CASSLTGGTNYEQYF.

V gene TRBV15 combines with J gene TRBJ1-4; D ambiguous. The CDR3 sequence is 16 residues long. V was clipped by 0 bases and J by 0 bases, with 8 bases between them. Germline lookup yields CDR1 LNHNV and CDR2 YYDKDF (reference sequence). The CDR3 is CATSRDRGSTNEKLFF. The DNA for the CDR3 is TGTGCCACCAGCAGAGATCGAGGGTCAACTAATGAAAAACTGTTTTTT.

The chain is built from TRBV27 and TRBJ2-5; 7 nucleotides agree with TRBD1. J gave up 1 base and V 5 bases, and 13 bases lay outside the gene matches. This CDR3 is 17 amino acids long. Germline V gives CDR1 MNHEY, CDR2 SMNVEV (reference sequence). The CDR3 DNA sequence: TGTGCCAGCAGTCTCACATTCGCGGACAGGACCCAAGAGACCCAGTACTTC. This gives the protein CASSLTFADRTQETQYF.

This chain links TRBV6-5 with TRBJ1-1; D is undetermined. Germline V CDR1 and CDR2: MNHEY, SVGAGI. The CDR3 has 13 amino acids. Trimming left V 3 bases short and J 4 bases short, with 9 bases between. The CDR3 sequence is CASSYGEGTEAFF. CDR3 bases: TGTGCCAGCAGTTATGGGGAGGGCACTGAAGCTTTCTTT.

The rearrangement uses TRBV29-1 and TRBJ1-3; D is unclear. CDR1 is SQVTM, CDR2 ANQGSEA, per germline. The V end was cut by 4 bases, the J end by 2 bases, with 6 bases between. This CDR3 has 12 residues. CDR3 sequence reads: CSVGTTGNTIYF. CDR3 DNA sequence: TGCAGCGTTGGGACTACTGGAAACACCATATATTTT.